This entry is about one T cell receptor beta chain. The CDR3 is 12 residues long. In germline, CDR1 is SQVTM, CDR2 ANQGSEA. V was pared by 7 bases and J by 7 bases, with 13 bases between. This sample is part of a study of blood T cell repertoires in COVID-19. At the level of the study: Samples of COVID-19 (acute and convalescent) were obtained from the United States, Italy and Spain. T cells, B-cell-depleted T cells, or PBMCs supplied cDNA or gDNA.

Per the authors' pipeline: Estimation of nucleated cell counts relied on the amplification of reference gene primers. Data came from immunoSEQ multiplex PCR; TCRdb stores just in-frame clones and leaves some out. That table gives V, J and clone size, and the DNA gave D and trimming. In the table there are 150,000 or so clones, roughly 80% of which are singletons. Sequenced input: peripheral blood. This sequence was found in a woman in her fifties or sixties with acute or convalescent COVID-19. V and J are TRBV29-1 and TRBJ1-4; perhaps TRBD1 as D (6 bases). CDR3 nucleotides: TGCAGCGGACAGGAGGCCGGTGAAAAACTGTTTTTT. Protein product: CSGQEAGEKLFF.